This TCR beta chain was profiled in a study of T cells in Graves' hyperthyroidism and ophthalmopathy. Overall study results and limits: Classification by a 13 V-J model distinguished ophthalmopathy from stable hyperthyroidism.

Criteria for exclusion of patients were uncontrolled infection, other autoimmune disease, pregnancy or lactation. Amplification of TCR beta CDR3 regions was performed using RNA transcripts as template. The primer set for the first-round RT-PCR of the TCR CDR3 was HTBI. TCRdb re-derived calls from the multiplex PCR reads in MiXCR, one entry per CDR3 protein. Here the sample spans some 460,000 distinct CDR3 sequences, roughly 14% being singletons. This clonotype was recorded a few times. The antigen remains undetermined. The TCR sequence derives from a woman younger than 30 with Graves' hyperthyroidism. Sequencing was done on a sample of blood.

CDR3 coding DNA: TGTGCCAGCAGCTTAGGTCGGACAGGATCTGGGGCCAACGTCCTGACTTTC. Translation: CASSLGRTGSGANVLTF. The chain has TRBV7-9 and TRBJ2-6; TRBD1 matches at 7 bases. Germline CDR1 is SEHNR and CDR2 is FQNEAQ (reference sequence). The CDR3 runs 17 residues. Trimming cost V 1 base and J 1 base; bases outside gene matches: 4. Full variable domain (rest looked up from reference TRBV7-9 and TRBJ2-6): DTGVSQNPRHKITKRGQNVTFRCDPISEHNRLYWYRQTLGQGPEFLTYFQNEAQLEKSRLLSDRFSAERPKGSFSTLEIQRTEQGDSAMYLCASSLGRTGSGANVLTFGAGSRLTVL.